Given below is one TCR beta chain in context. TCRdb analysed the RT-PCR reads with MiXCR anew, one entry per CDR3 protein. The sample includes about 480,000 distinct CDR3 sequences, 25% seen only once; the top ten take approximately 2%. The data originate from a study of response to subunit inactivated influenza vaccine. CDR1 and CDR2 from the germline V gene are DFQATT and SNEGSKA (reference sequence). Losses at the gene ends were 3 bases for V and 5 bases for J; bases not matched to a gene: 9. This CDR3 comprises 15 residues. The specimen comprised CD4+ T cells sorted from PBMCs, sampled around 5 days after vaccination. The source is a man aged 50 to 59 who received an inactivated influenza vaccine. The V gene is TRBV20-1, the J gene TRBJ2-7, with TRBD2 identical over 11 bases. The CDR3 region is CSARKLAGEFDEQYF. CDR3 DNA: TGCAGTGCTAGGAAACTAGCGGGAGAATTCGACGAGCAGTACTTC.